Below, 16 T cell receptor beta chains from the same sample are listed, as sequenced in a study of T-cell reconstitution after alpha-beta-depleted transplantation in children. Preparation of the TCRbeta library was carried out with unique molecular identifiers. TCRdb independently ran MiXCR on the PCR reads; one entry per CDR3 protein. The sample consists of about 460,000 distinct CDR3 sequences, roughly an eighth of them appearing once. This specimen was PBMCs from the stem cell graft donor, taken from the stem cell graft. The origin of the receptors is a human donor who donated a stem cell graft to a child with combined immunodeficiency.

This clonotype has just a few counts. The chain is built from TRBV6-2 or TRBV6-3 and TRBJ2-2; D perhaps matches TRBD1 (5 bases). The CDR3 spans 13 residues. V was trimmed by 11 bases and J by 6 bases, leaving 16 bases between them. Per germline, CDR1 MNHEY and CDR2 SVGEGT. The CDR3 spells CAAQGLRAGELFF. CDR3 bases: TGTGCCGCCCAGGGATTAAGGGCCGGGGAGCTGTTTTTT.

The chain is built from TRBV12-3 or TRBV12-4 and TRBJ2-5; D is perhaps TRBD2 (6 bases). Trimming took 5 bases from V and 4 from J, leaving 11 bases between them. This CDR3 has 13 amino acids. The CDR3 protein is CASSPGLPETQYF. The DNA for the CDR3 is TGTGCCAGCAGTCCGGGACTTCCAGAGACCCAGTACTTC.

This clonotype was seen at least ten times. In DNA form, the CDR3 reads TGTGCCAGCGCGGGGGGGGACTCGATTCGCACAGATACGCAGTATTTT. It codes for CASAGGDSIRTDTQYF. The chain is built from TRBV12-3 or TRBV12-4 and TRBJ2-3, with 9 bases fitting TRBD2. This CDR3 comprises 16 residues. The junction had 10 bases not matched to a gene; V was cut back by 8 bases and J by 1 base.

The genes are TRBV6-1 and TRBJ2-7; TRBD2 matches at 9 bases. J was trimmed by 6 bases and V by 9 bases; bases with no gene match: 6. The germline CDR1 and CDR2 sequences are MNHNS and SASEGT. This CDR3 spans 12 amino acids. Written as DNA, the CDR3 is TGTGCCAGTTCGGGACTAGCCTTCGAGCAGTACTTC. It is translated as CASSGLAFEQYF.

This clonotype was recorded many times. The rearrangement links TRBV12-3 or TRBV12-4 to TRBJ2-1; 8 nucleotides agree with TRBD2. The CDR3 spans 14 residues. With 4 bases clipped from V and 9 bases from J, the junction kept 8 bases outside the gene matches. This chain's CDR3 is CASSYGLALAEQFF. CDR3 nucleotide sequence: TGTGCCAGCAGTTATGGACTAGCCTTAGCTGAGCAGTTCTTC.

The rearrangement uses TRBV12-3 or TRBV12-4 and TRBJ2-5; D may be TRBD2 (6 bases). V dropped 7 bases and J dropped 3 bases, with 15 bases sitting between them. The CDR3 is made up of 14 amino acids. The DNA of the CDR3 is TGTGCCAGCATGGCCGGGACTGGAAAAGAGACCCAGTACTTC. Protein: CASMAGTGKETQYF.

There are a few counts of this clonotype. The chain recombines TRBV10-3 with TRBJ2-2, with no clear D. With 5 bases removed from V and 6 bases from J, the gap between germline ends came to 16 bases. The V gene's germline CDR1 is ENHRY and CDR2 SYGVKD. This CDR3 is 15 amino acids long. The CDR3 DNA reads as TGTGCCATCAGTTTCAGGAGTAGTGGATCCGGGGAGCTGTTTTTT. Its translation: CAISFRSSGSGELFF.

This sequence joins TRBV20-1 and TRBJ1-5; D may be TRBD1 (6 bases). This CDR3 contains 13 residues. Trimming removed 3 bases from V and 7 bases from J, with 13 bases in between. From germline, CDR1 is DFQATT and CDR2 SNEGSKA (reference sequence). CDR3 DNA sequence: TGCAGTGCTAGGAGGACAGATTTGCAGCCCCAGCATTTT. The encoded protein is CSARRTDLQPQHF.

The rearrangement joins TRBV4-3 to TRBJ2-7; D is unclear. The ends were cut back, 1 base at V and 7 bases at J, with 14 bases in the middle. This CDR3 has 14 amino acids. Germline CDR1 and CDR2: LGHNA and YSLEER. The CDR3, as DNA: TGCGCCAGCAGCCAAGGCGCAGGCGGCGTGGAGCAGTACTTC. Its translation: CASSQGAGGVEQYF.

This clonotype was recorded many times. The gene calls are TRBV11-3 and TRBJ2-7; TRBD1 matches 11 bases. With V trimmed by 5 bases and J by 5 bases, 8 bases remained unmatched. Germline lookup yields CDR1 SGHNT and CDR2 YENEEA. The CDR3 is made up of 15 amino acids. Here the CDR3 reads CASSLYGQGANEQYF. The CDR3 DNA is TGTGCCAGCAGCCTTTACGGACAGGGGGCTAACGAGCAGTACTTC.

The chain employs TRBV11-2 and TRBJ2-5; TRBD2 agrees at 12 bases. Trimming cost V 1 base and J 1 base; bases outside gene matches: 13. The CDR3 is 20 amino acids. CDR1 is SGHAT, CDR2 FQNNGV, per germline. CDR3 in DNA: TGTGCCAGCAGCTTAGGCCCGCCGACTAGCGGGGGCCGCTCCCAAGAGACCCAGTACTTC. Translating it yields CASSLGPPTSGGRSQETQYF.

V usage is TRBV30 and J usage is TRBJ1-4; D may be TRBD1 (5 bases). V was pared by 2 bases and J by 8 bases, with 12 bases between. The CDR3 runs to 13 residues. Germline CDR1 and CDR2: GTSNPN and SVGIG (reference sequence). In DNA form, the CDR3 reads TGTGCCTGGAGTACCAGGGTCGGGGAAAAACTGTTTTTT. Encoded protein: CAWSTRVGEKLFF.

This clonotype was counted many times. This sequence joins TRBV25-1 and TRBJ1-1; D unclear. The germline gives CDR1 MGHDK, CDR2 SYGVNS. V lost 3 bases and J 1 base, leaving 9 bases between the germline ends. The CDR3 contains 14 residues. The CDR3 region is CASSDWGGNTEAFF. DNA for the CDR3: TGTGCCAGCAGTGATTGGGGAGGGAACACTGAAGCTTTCTTT. Filled out from reference TRBV25-1 and TRBJ1-1, the complete variable domain reads EADIYQTPRYLVIGTGKKITLECSQTMGHDKMYWYQQDPGMELHLIHYSYGVNSTEKGDLSSESTVSRIRTEHFPLTLESARPSHTSQYLCASSDWGGNTEAFFGQGTRLTVV.

Ten or more counts support this clonotype. V gene TRBV7-8 combines with J gene TRBJ1-3, with 8 bases identical to TRBD1. With V trimmed by 5 bases and J by 2 bases, 8 bases remained unmatched. The length of the CDR3 is 16 residues. Germline CDR1 SGHVS, CDR2 FQNEAQ. The CDR3 DNA is TGTGCCAGCAGCCGTTCCCTGGACAGGGCTGGAAACACCATATATTTT. This sequence encodes CASSRSLDRAGNTIYF.

The rearrangement joins TRBV7-2 to TRBJ2-7; 14 nucleotides line up with TRBD2. CDR1 is SGHTA, CDR2 FQGNSA, per germline. Germline trimming cut 2 bases from V and 5 bases from J; bases unmatched to any gene: 8. The CDR3 consists of 17 residues. CDR3 DNA sequence: TGTGCCAGCAGCTTACTAAGGACTAGCGGGAGGTTCCACGAGCAGTACTTC. Protein sequence: CASSLLRTSGRFHEQYF.

V usage is TRBV6-2 or TRBV6-3 and J usage is TRBJ2-1; the D gene is possibly TRBD1 (5 bases). V lost 2 bases and J lost 0, with 11 bases in between. CDR3 length: 16 residues. CDR1 and CDR2 from the germline V gene are MNHEY and SVGEGT. The CDR3: CASSYHRIRSYNEQFF. The CDR3 DNA reads as TGTGCCAGCAGTTACCACAGGATCCGCTCCTACAATGAGCAGTTCTTC.